Listed below are T cell receptor beta chains from one sample, sequenced in a study of a mutant IDH1 vaccine in newly diagnosed glioma. Some clones are missing from TCRdb's copy, which holds only in-frame ones; the method was immunoSEQ multiplex PCR. The table includes 40,000 or so clones, roughly 85% detected once. For these receptors, no antigen is known. Sample: PBMCs, taken from a glioma patient whose treatment included an IDH1 peptide vaccine. These receptors were collected from a man aged 40-50 years with glioma. The CDR3 runs from the conserved cysteine through the conserved F or W. D genes are given only for firm matches. Not every row has a clone size; where given, it reads once, few, many or a size class.

j_gene,abundance,v_gene,d_gene,CDR3aa,CDR3nt
TRBJ2-5,-,TRBV9,-,CASTPFSGQETQYF,TGTGCCAGCACCCCGTTTAGCGGTCAAGAGACCCAGTACTTC
TRBJ2-7,-,TRBV18,TRBD2,CASSHRTSGRIVEQYF,TGTGCCAGCTCACACCGGACTAGCGGGAGAATTGTCGAGCAGTACTTC
TRBJ1-4,-,TRBV2,-,CASTQRWVNEKLFF,TGTGCCAGCACTCAACGGTGGGTTAATGAAAAACTGTTTTTT
TRBJ1-5,-,TRBV5-1,-,CASSLGAGLNQPQHF,TGCGCCAGCAGCTTGGGGGCAGGGTTAAATCAGCCCCAGCATTTT
TRBJ1-1,-,TRBV6-6,-,CASSYSWRMNTEAFF,TGTGCCAGCAGTTACTCGTGGAGGATGAACACTGAAGCTTTCTTT
TRBJ2-5,few,TRBV7-7,TRBD2,CASTDLVLAGWEEETQYF,TGTGCTAGCACCGATCTGGTCCTAGCGGGATGGGAGGAAGAGACCCAGTACTTC
TRBJ2-7,-,TRBV28,-,CASSLAYEQYF,TGTGCCAGCAGTTTAGCTTACGAGCAGTACTTC
TRBJ1-6,-,TRBV28,TRBD1,CASSLGQGRSPLHF,TGTGCCAGCAGTTTAGGACAGGGAAGATCACCCCTCCACTTT
TRBJ2-2,-,TRBV2,TRBD1,CAKDRVTGELFF,TGTGCCAAGGACAGGGTCACCGGGGAGCTGTTTTTT
TRBJ2-3,-,TRBV7-9,-,CASSLAPTDTQYF,TGTGCCAGCAGCTTAGCGCCCACAGATACGCAGTATTTT
TRBJ2-7,-,TRBV14,-,CASSQFQGGPRGTYEQYF,TGTGCCAGCAGCCAGTTTCAGGGGGGCCCAAGAGGTACCTACGAGCAGTACTTC
TRBJ2-1,-,TRBV6-1,-,CASKEKHEQFF,TGTGCCAGCAAAGAAAAGCATGAGCAGTTCTTC
TRBJ2-5,once,TRBV5-8,-,CASSLGSQETQYF,TGTGCCAGCAGCTTGGGCAGCCAAGAGACCCAGTACTTC
TRBJ2-3,-,TRBV18,TRBD1,CASSRDSTTDTQYF,TGTGCCAGCTCCCGGGACAGCACTACAGATACGCAGTATTTT
TRBJ1-1,-,TRBV7-2,TRBD1,CASSRNRGETEAFF,TGTGCCAGCAGTCGTAACAGGGGGGAGACTGAAGCTTTCTTT
TRBJ2-7,-,TRBV20-1,TRBD2,CSASLAGMQYF,TGCAGTGCTAGTCTAGCGGGAATGCAGTACTTC
TRBJ2-5,-,TRBV2,TRBD1,CASRKQGMETQYF,TGTGCCAGCAGAAAACAGGGGATGGAGACCCAGTACTTC
TRBJ2-5,-,TRBV5-6,TRBD2,CASSFPLVAGGRRETQYF,TGTGCCAGCAGCTTTCCCCTCGTAGCGGGAGGGCGTAGAGAGACCCAGTACTTC
TRBJ2-6,-,TRBV15,TRBD2,CATSRDQLAGGFSGANVLTF,TGTGCCACCAGCAGAGATCAACTAGCGGGAGGGTTCAGTGGGGCCAACGTCCTGACTTTC
TRBJ2-3,-,TRBV7-3,TRBD1,CASSLTGGRAETDTQYF,TGTGCCAGCAGCCTCACAGGGGGCCGAGCAGAGACAGATACGCAGTATTTT
TRBJ2-7,-,TRBV4-2,-,CASSQDVTGPYEQYF,TGTGCCAGCAGCCAAGACGTCACAGGACCCTACGAGCAGTACTTC
TRBJ2-2,-,TRBV27,TRBD2,CASTQGGTINTGELFF,TGTGCCAGCACCCAAGGAGGGACTATAAACACCGGGGAGCTGTTTTTT
TRBJ1-2,-,TRBV2,-,CASSLRDTYGYTF,TGTGCCAGCAGTTTACGCGACACTTATGGCTACACCTTC
TRBJ2-3,-,TRBV19,-,CASSSLGGTDTQYF,TGTGCCAGTAGTTCCCTGGGGGGCACAGATACGCAGTATTTT
TRBJ2-7,-,TRBV27,-,CASSLFYGGEQYF,TGCGCCAGCAGTTTATTCTATGGGGGCGAGCAGTACTTC
TRBJ2-1,-,TRBV7-9,-,CASSLFRTTQLSYNEQFF,TGTGCCAGCAGCTTATTCCGGACTACTCAGCTCTCCTACAATGAGCAGTTCTTC
TRBJ2-5,-,TRBV19,TRBD2,CASSRLAARQETQYF,TGTGCCAGTAGTCGACTAGCGGCGCGACAAGAGACCCAGTACTTC
TRBJ2-7,-,TRBV14,TRBD1,CASSLTTGLEQYF,TGTGCCAGCAGCCTTACGACAGGGCTCGAGCAGTACTTC
TRBJ2-7,few,TRBV7-6,TRBD1,CASSSRTGMLYEQYF,TGTGCCAGCAGTTCCCGGACAGGGATGCTCTACGAGCAGTACTTC
TRBJ2-2,-,TRBV19,-,CASSIERVAPGELFF,TGTGCCAGTAGTATAGAGCGCGTCGCCCCCGGGGAGCTGTTTTTT
TRBJ2-5,-,TRBV9,-,CASSRGWGGPGETQYF,TGTGCCAGCAGCCGAGGATGGGGGGGGCCCGGAGAGACCCAGTACTTC
TRBJ1-5,-,TRBV29-1,-,CSAEEGYNQPQHF,TGCAGCGCCGAGGAAGGCTACAATCAGCCCCAGCATTTT
TRBJ2-2,-,TRBV11-2,TRBD1,CASSPRDRDTGELFF,TGTGCCAGCAGCCCCCGGGACAGGGATACCGGGGAGCTGTTTTTT
TRBJ2-7,-,TRBV9,-,CASSVVMGRAGPYEQYF,TGTGCCAGCAGCGTAGTTATGGGCCGGGCTGGACCCTACGAGCAGTACTTC
TRBJ1-4,-,TRBV7-6,-,CASSLGSGVEKLFF,TGTGCCAGCAGCTTAGGGTCAGGGGTCGAAAAACTGTTTTTT
TRBJ2-2,-,TRBV29-1,-,CSVGIGTNTGELFF,TGCAGCGTTGGAATCGGAACGAACACCGGGGAGCTGTTTTTT
TRBJ2-7,-,TRBV18,-,CASSQGSYYEQYF,TGTGCCAGCTCACAGGGAAGTTACTACGAGCAGTACTTC
TRBJ2-2,-,TRBV5-1,-,CASSPGWAGELFF,TGCGCCAGCAGCCCAGGGTGGGCCGGGGAGCTGTTTTTT
TRBJ2-1,-,TRBV11-1,-,CASSPRPNNEQFF,TGTGCCAGCAGCCCTAGACCAAACAATGAGCAGTTCTTC
TRBJ2-3,-,TRBV7-2,-,CASSPFNPLGTDTQYF,TGTGCCAGCAGCCCCTTTAACCCTCTCGGCACAGATACGCAGTATTTT
TRBJ2-5,-,TRBV7-9,-,CASSLGGSGEETQYF,TGTGCCAGCAGCTTAGGAGGGTCAGGGGAAGAGACCCAGTACTTC
TRBJ2-3,-,TRBV27,-,CASSRPPRYRHSPDTQYF,TGTGCCAGCAGTCGCCCGCCGAGGTATAGACATTCCCCAGATACGCAGTATTTT
TRBJ1-2,-,TRBV11-3,-,CASRNGGGYTF,TGTGCCAGCAGAAATGGGGGTGGCTACACCTTC
TRBJ2-7,-,TRBV7-9,TRBD1,CASSFGTEISYEQYF,TGTGCCAGCAGCTTCGGGACAGAGATCTCCTACGAGCAGTACTTC
TRBJ2-7,-,TRBV29-1,-,CSAVGVFYEQYF,TGCAGCGCCGTTGGGGTTTTCTACGAGCAGTACTTC
TRBJ2-5,-,TRBV18,-,CASSPSKTQYF,TGTGCCAGCTCACCGTCTAAGACCCAGTACTTC
TRBJ2-2,-,TRBV6-1,-,CASSGQSIGELFF,TGTGCCAGCAGTGGACAGTCAATCGGGGAGCTGTTTTTT
TRBJ2-7,-,TRBV7-2,-,CASSLGQGREWQYF,TGTGCCAGCAGCTTAGGTCAGGGTAGGGAGTGGCAGTACTTC
TRBJ2-1,-,TRBV7-9,TRBD2,CASSFSGRLTNEQFF,TGTGCCAGCAGCTTTAGCGGGAGGTTGACGAATGAGCAGTTCTTC
TRBJ1-1,-,TRBV28,-,CASSLQGNTEAFF,TGTGCCAGCAGTTTACAAGGGAACACTGAAGCTTTCTTT
TRBJ2-5,-,TRBV14,-,CASSQDIGRSTETQYF,TGTGCCAGCAGCCAAGATATAGGGAGATCAACAGAGACCCAGTACTTC
TRBJ2-5,-,TRBV25-1,TRBD2,CASSLRTGGQETQYF,TGTGCCAGCAGTCTCAGGACCGGGGGGCAAGAGACCCAGTACTTC
TRBJ2-5,-,TRBV9,-,CASSVGGTQETQYF,TGTGCCAGCAGCGTTGGGGGGACACAAGAGACCCAGTACTTC
TRBJ2-5,-,TRBV29-1,-,CSVLEFGGAFETQYF,TGCAGCGTTCTCGAGTTTGGGGGCGCTTTTGAGACCCAGTACTTC
TRBJ1-1,-,TRBV2,-,CASSSEQGNTEAFF,TGTGCCAGCAGTTCTGAACAGGGTAACACTGAAGCTTTCTTT
TRBJ1-4,once,TRBV5-1,TRBD1,CASSSTTGEKLFF,TGCGCCAGCAGCTCTACGACAGGGGAAAAACTGTTTTTT
TRBJ2-7,-,TRBV7-9,TRBD1,CASHKAGQEYEQYF,TGTGCCAGCCACAAGGCAGGACAGGAGTACGAGCAGTACTTC
TRBJ1-1,-,TRBV28,TRBD1,CASPPGTGDGSEAFF,TGTGCCAGCCCCCCCGGGACAGGGGATGGATCTGAAGCTTTCTTT
TRBJ1-5,-,TRBV10-3,TRBD1,CAISPVGTGSQPQHF,TGTGCCATCAGTCCAGTCGGGACAGGGAGTCAGCCCCAGCATTTT